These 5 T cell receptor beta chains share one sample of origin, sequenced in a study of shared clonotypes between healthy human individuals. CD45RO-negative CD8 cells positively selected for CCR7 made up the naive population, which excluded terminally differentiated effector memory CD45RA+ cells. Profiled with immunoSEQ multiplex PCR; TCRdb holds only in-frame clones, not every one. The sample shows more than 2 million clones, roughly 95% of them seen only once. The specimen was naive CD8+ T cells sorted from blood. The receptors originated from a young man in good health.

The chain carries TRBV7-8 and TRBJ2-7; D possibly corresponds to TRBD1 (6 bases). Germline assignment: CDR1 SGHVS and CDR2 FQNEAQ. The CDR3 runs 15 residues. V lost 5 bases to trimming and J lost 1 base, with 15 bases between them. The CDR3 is CASSPPSQGSYEQYF. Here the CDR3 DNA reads TGTGCCAGCAGCCCCCCGTCACAGGGTTCCTACGAGCAGTACTTC.

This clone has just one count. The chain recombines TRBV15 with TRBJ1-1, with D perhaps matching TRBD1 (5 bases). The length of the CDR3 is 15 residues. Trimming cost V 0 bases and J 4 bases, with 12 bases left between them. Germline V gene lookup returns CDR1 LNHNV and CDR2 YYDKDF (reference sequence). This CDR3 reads CATSRDLGGATEAFF. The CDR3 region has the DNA TGTGCCACCAGCAGAGATCTAGGAGGGGCCACTGAAGCTTTCTTT. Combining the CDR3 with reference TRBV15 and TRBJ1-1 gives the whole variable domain DAMVIQNPRYQVTQFGKPVTLSCSQTLNHNVMYWYQQKSSQAPKLLFHYYDKDFNNEADTPDNFQSRRPNTSFCFLDIRSPGLGDTAMYLCATSRDLGGATEAFFGQGTRLTVV.

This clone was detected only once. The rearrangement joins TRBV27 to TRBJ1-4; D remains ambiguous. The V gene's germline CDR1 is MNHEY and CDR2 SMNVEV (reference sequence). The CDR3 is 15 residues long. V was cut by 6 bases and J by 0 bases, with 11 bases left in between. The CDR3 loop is CASRTGPTTNEKLFF. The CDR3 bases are TGTGCCAGCAGGACTGGACCTACAACTAATGAAAAACTGTTTTTT.

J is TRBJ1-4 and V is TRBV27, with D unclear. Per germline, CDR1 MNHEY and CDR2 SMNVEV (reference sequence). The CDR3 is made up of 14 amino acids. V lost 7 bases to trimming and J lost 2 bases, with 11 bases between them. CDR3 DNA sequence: TGTGCCAGCACTTTGACGGGGACTAATGAAAAACTGTTTTTT. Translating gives CASTLTGTNEKLFF.

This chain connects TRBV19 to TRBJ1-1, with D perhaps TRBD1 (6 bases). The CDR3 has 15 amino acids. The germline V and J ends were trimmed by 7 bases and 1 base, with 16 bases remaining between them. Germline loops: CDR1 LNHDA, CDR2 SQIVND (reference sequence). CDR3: CASIADRLKNTEAFF. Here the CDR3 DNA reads TGTGCCAGTATTGCCGACAGGCTTAAGAACACTGAAGCTTTCTTT.